Included here is one T cell receptor (beta chain) sequence, with context. V was pared by 8 bases and J by 0 bases, with 13 bases between. CDR1 is LNHDA, CDR2 SQIVND, per germline (reference sequence). The CDR3 has 14 residues. The data derive from a study of blood T cell repertoires in COVID-19. Across the whole study: There were acute and convalescent COVID-19 samples, and they came from the United States, Italy and Spain. PBMCs, B-cell-depleted T cells, or T cells were the source of the cDNA or gDNA that made up the material.

Original processing notes: From reference gene primer amplification, estimates of nucleated cell counts were derived. Method: immunoSEQ multiplex PCR; TCRdb's copy keeps in-frame clones and lacks some. Clonal size and the V and J genes are those of that table, whereas D and trimming came from the DNA. The repertoire holds fewer than 75,000 clones, 70% to 90% seen once, with approximately 3.5% in the top ten. The chain links TRBV19 to TRBJ1-2; TRBD1 is a possible D gene (5 bases). This sequence originates from a man aged 70 or older with acute or convalescent COVID-19. Material: peripheral blood. The CDR3 loop is CASCRQTTNYGYTF. The CDR3 coding sequence is TGTGCCAGTTGCCGACAGACCACTAACTATGGCTACACCTTC.